This T cell receptor beta chain appears in the sequencing data of a study of cytomegalovirus exposure and HLA in healthy donors (dated by TCRdb to about 2017). About the investigation overall: According to an earlier analysis of several hundred of the donors, some 180 million T cells yielded some 120 million unique TCR beta sequences and about 300 Gb of sequence data. An early release covering just under 650 HLA-typed donors comprised about 310 gigabases of sequencing data and around 86 million unique TCR sequences. Among the approximately 400 genotyped donors, around 79% belonged to the genetic ancestry cluster associated with self-reported Caucasian donors. The study was designed to test whether signatures of past pathogen exposure could be identified by cataloging public T cell receptors. The T cell repertoires of several hundred subjects were profiled by immunosequencing and related to cytomegalovirus serostatus. In addition to the first cohort of roughly 700 subjects, a separate validation cohort of approximately 110 different subjects was used. The study combined high-throughput TCR immunosequencing, statistical association of individual TCRs with disease status, and machine learning to predict cytomegalovirus infection status. To study patterns of TCR occurrence, a later analysis re-analyzed previously published TCR beta repertoires from 666 donors and added high-resolution HLA genotyping. Rather than drawing on any new phenotypic data, the later analysis identified candidate immune exposures from TCR beta sequences and the way those sequences occurred across donors. An earlier analysis of several hundred of the donors applied high-throughput TCR beta sequencing to assess whether each TCR beta V gene segment acted as functional or pseudogenic. Donor age, sex, ethnicity and CMV serostatus were compiled together with the repertoire data. In a later genetic analysis, genome-wide SNP genotypes for about 65% of the roughly 700 donors were used, and that subset was treated as a discovery cohort. Every discovery cohort repertoire had been produced on one sequencing platform. HLA typing covered class I and class II loci at four-digit resolution. Typing coverage varied by locus: roughly 620-640 donors for A, B, C, DRB1 and DQB1; roughly 500 for DQA1; about 600 for DPA1; approximately 450 for DPB1. About five DR-DQ haplotypes were treated as single units for association and clustering because of strong linkage in the cohort. Among about 400 genotyped donors of the cohort, an average of around 250,000 unique TCR beta nucleotide sequences was sequenced per donor, of which roughly 17% were non-productive.

The cohort comprised hundreds of healthy bone marrow donors. Cohort members were all nominally healthy when sampled, although unrecorded immune exposures were likely present. The donor tested CMV seronegative and was one of the 352 seronegative cohort members. A peripheral blood sample was collected from each donor, and TCR beta sequencing was performed on peripheral blood mononuclear cells. Genomic DNA was extracted from the blood cell samples with the Qiagen DNeasy Blood Extraction Kit. Turning to this clone: Its antigen target is currently unknown. No base-level quality is on record; no much larger clone is a single base apart.

Beyond this particular receptor, the publication reports: Compared with the roughly 710-donor mean, donors in an Asian-associated ancestry cluster had fewer N-insertions in productive TCRs, according to a later genetic analysis. An earlier analysis of 587 of the donors showed that most TCR beta V segments appeared in productive rearrangements either about 90% or about 30% of the time, which broadly matched IMGT annotations. Cytomegalovirus status was reported to be diagnosed by the classifier with high specificity and sensitivity in both the original and validation cohorts. Most TCR sequences were observed very rarely across donors, whereas some public TCRs were present in many individuals. The earlier analysis of 587 of the donors excluded over 15 rarely observed V segments, including chromosome 9 orphons, because counts were too low. The only immune exposure information available for the cohort was CMV serostatus. Because the 87-base-pair reads could not distinguish some IMGT-functional V segments, including TRBV6-2 and TRBV6-3, those segments were excluded. In a later genetic analysis, a missense DCLRE1C variant was associated with V-gene and J-gene trimming of TCR beta chains, and the association was replicated in an independent cohort. Because some donors lacked HLA typing at each locus, the association tests relied only on the typed subset. A later analysis associated 15,000 to 20,000 TCR beta sequences with specific HLA alleles at a false discovery rate of 0.05. The presence/absence analyses assumed that sequencing depth was roughly uniform across donors, and that assumption may not be true. Assigning TCR associations to individual alleles was difficult when HLA alleles, especially DR and DQ, strongly co-occurred. A group of highly shared sequence variants was considered likely to be a technical artifact of the sequencing pipeline. Linkage disequilibrium might explain the correlated functional status among segregating V segments, but an unknown experimental factor could not be excluded. Only TCR beta chains were sequenced in this cohort, and the absence of alpha or paired-chain data limited detectable features. In vitro tests confirmed that three of the cytomegalovirus-associated TCR beta chains recognize cytomegalovirus antigens. According to a later analysis, most CMV-associated TCR beta chains appeared to be HLA-restricted, and the HLA associations seemed to be driven largely by CMV exposure. A further reported finding was that TCR beta sequences accurately predicted the HLA-A and HLA-B alleles for most subjects in the first cohort. Compared with equally common non-associated chains, HLA-associated TCR beta chains in a later analysis were more clonally expanded and had lower generation probabilities. According to the authors, the approach could potentially be generalized to other disease states and immunological phenotypes. In a later analysis, several top co-occurrence clusters were reported to appear linked to parvovirus B19, influenza, CMV and Epstein-Barr virus. In a later analysis, the rate of TCR association differed among HLA loci, with DRB1 alleles having the most associated TCRs and HLA-C alleles having the fewest. In the study, 164 TCR beta chains were listed as associated with cytomegalovirus.

The method was the immunoSEQ multiplex PCR assay. A mixture of 60 forward primers for TCR Vbeta segments and 13 reverse primers for TCR Jbeta segments was used in the multiplex PCR. The CDR3 region of rearranged TCR beta genes was amplified from genomic DNA with a multiplex PCR assay. The Illumina HiSeq System was used to sequence the amplified TCR beta libraries as 87-base-pair reads. On the authors' methods: A later analysis tallied 80 million to 95 million unique TCR beta chains across the roughly 610 repertoires, and roughly 11 million of those chains were shared by two or more donors. A nearest-neighbor algorithm error-corrected the raw reads and collapsed the reads into unique sequences, merging closely related sequences to remove PCR and sequencing errors. V, D and J gene segments were assigned by aligning CDR3 sequences to IMGT reference sequences. Each retained sequence needed at least a six-nucleotide match to both a V gene segment and a J gene segment. A rearrangement was called productive if the CDR3 had no stop codons and remained in frame with V and J, and every other rearrangement was called non-productive. CDR3 was defined according to IMGT convention as the region running from the second conserved V-encoded cysteine to the conserved J-encoded phenylalanine. The earlier analysis of about 570 of the donors excluded any sequence lacking an unambiguous match to a single V gene segment. An earlier analysis of fewer than 750 of the donors called V segments functional above 56.7% productive rearrangements and segregating when the between-donor standard deviation exceeded 5%. A statistical classification framework was developed to diagnose cytomegalovirus status using the catalog of TCR beta chain sequences. In a later analysis, V and J genes were assigned by comparing TCR nucleotide sequences against IMGT/GENE-DB human TR gene sequences. In a later analysis, CDR3 sequences and most-parsimonious VDJ recombination scenarios were assigned using the TCRdist pipeline. A later analysis defined each TCR beta chain by its CDR3 amino acid sequence plus V-gene family, and excluded reads lacking a unique V-gene family. In a later analysis, fewer than 650 highly shared, low-generation-probability nucleotide sequences were removed to address suspected cross-contamination and a sequencing artifact. In a later analysis, a clonal expansion index was calculated for each public chain from normalized within-repertoire ranks of inferred template counts. A later analysis computed generation probabilities with a VDJ recombination model fitted to out-of-frame rearrangements, and checked the results against IGoR. In a later analysis, TCR-TCR, TCR-HLA and TCR-CMV co-occurrence was scored with hypergeometric tests, and a repertoire-size bias correction was applied to TCR pairs. In a later analysis, false discovery rates were estimated by permuting HLA or CMV assignments 20 times. In a later analysis, co-occurring TCRs were grouped using DBSCAN, with TCRdist sequence similarity added in when clustering inside HLA-allele-positive subsets. Repertoires with fewer than 30,000 or more than 120,000 public chains were left out of co-occurrence clustering, as were four to six repertoires with anomalous nucleotide sharing. TCRdb took over this immuneACCESS table, retaining in-frame rearrangements with V and J assigned. Such tables are incomplete; in checked studies, under half of the missing clones stem from an unresolved V gene, and the remainder is unexplained. V and J calls and clone size are as listed in that table; D and trimming were resolved from the DNA. In all, the sample holds 150,000 to 170,000 clones, and roughly four fifths of those were seen once. The ten largest clones take up 1.3% to 1.5% of the sample.

V loses 0 bases at its end and J loses 6 bases; junction bases beyond the gene matches: 8. Including cysteine and phenylalanine, the CDR3 has 18 amino acids. Just CDR3 DNA is preserved here, 54 bases in frame from base 1. CDR1 and CDR2, per the germline V gene, are SGHTA and FQGNSA. The sample comprised PBMCs. The chain is encoded by TRBV7-2 joined to TRBJ2-1; 13 central nucleotides agree with TRBD2. The TCR originated in a man in his late teens or twenties in good health and CMV-seronegative. The bases are TGTGCCAGCAGCTTAGCGCTCGGACTAGCGGGAGCAAGCAATGAGCAGTTCTTC. This sequence encodes CASSLALGLAGASNEQFF.